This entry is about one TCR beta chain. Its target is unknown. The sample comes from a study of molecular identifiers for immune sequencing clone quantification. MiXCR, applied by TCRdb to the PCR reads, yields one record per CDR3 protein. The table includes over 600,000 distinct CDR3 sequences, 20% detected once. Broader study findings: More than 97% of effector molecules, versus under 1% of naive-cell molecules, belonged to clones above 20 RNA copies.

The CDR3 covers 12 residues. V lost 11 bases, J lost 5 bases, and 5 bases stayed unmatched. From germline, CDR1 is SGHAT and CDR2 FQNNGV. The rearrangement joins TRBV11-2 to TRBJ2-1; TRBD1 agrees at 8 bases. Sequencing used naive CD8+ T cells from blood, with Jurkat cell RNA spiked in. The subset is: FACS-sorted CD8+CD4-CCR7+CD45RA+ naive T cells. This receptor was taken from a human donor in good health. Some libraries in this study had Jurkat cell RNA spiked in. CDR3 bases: TGTGCCTCAGGACAGGGAGACAATGAGCAGTTCTTC. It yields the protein CASGQGDNEQFF.